The 31 T cell receptor beta chains given below trace back to one sample, sequenced in a study of blood T cell repertoires in COVID-19 (dated by TCRdb to about 2020). Library generation was performed with the immunoSEQ multiplex PCR assay. Here the immuneACCESS table is served through TCRdb, limited to in-frame sequences with V and J called. Missing clones are a known gap in these copies; in checked studies unresolved V genes cover under half, and the rest lacks a known reason. The sample profile shows 130,000 to 150,000 clones; roughly 88% of them were found once. In total, the top ten clones hold 0.95% to 1.5% of the sample. The sequencing input was PBMCs or T cells enriched from blood (not recorded which). The source is a woman aged 30 to 39 with acute COVID-19.

This clone was seen once. The rearrangement uses TRBV7-2 and TRBJ2-7; D call uncertain. The CDR3 covers 15 residues. V was pared by 1 base and J by 0 bases, with 10 bases between. In germline, CDR1 is SGHTA, CDR2 FQGNSA. The CDR3 DNA reads as TGTGCCAGCAGCTTAGTCTTCTGGAGCTCCTACGAGCAGTACTTC. Translated: CASSLVFWSSYEQYF.

The count of this clone is one. The chain joins TRBV13 to TRBJ2-7; TRBD2 aligns across 14 bases. V trimming: 5 bases; J trimming: 2 bases; junction bases outside the gene matches: 11. CDR3 length equals 18 residues. The germline V gene has CDR1 PRHDT and CDR2 FYEKMQ (reference sequence). The CDR3 DNA sequence: TGTGCCAGCAGCGGGAGATCGACTAGCGGGAGGGGACCCTACGAGCAGTACTTC. Protein: CASSGRSTSGRGPYEQYF.

The chain carries TRBV24-1 and TRBJ1-5, with unresolved D. CDR1 is KGHDR and CDR2 is SFDVKD in the germline V gene. The CDR3 is 14 residues long. The ends were cut back, 4 bases at V and 9 bases at J, with 15 bases in the middle. CDR3 DNA sequence: TGTGCCACCAGTGACCCCGACCGGGGAACGCCCCAGCATTTT. It codes for CATSDPDRGTPQHF.

The chain joins TRBV5-1 to TRBJ2-2; 11 bases line up with TRBD2. V gave up 0 bases and J gave up 4 bases; unmatched junction bases: 5. Germline CDR1 SGHRS, CDR2 YFSETQ. CDR3 length equals 17 residues. The CDR3 region has the DNA TGCGCCAGCAGCTTGGATAGCGGGAGGGCCGCCACCGGGGAGCTGTTTTTT. It encodes CASSLDSGRAATGELFF.

The chain carries TRBV5-1 and TRBJ1-2; TRBD1 might be the D (5 bases). The CDR3 runs 13 residues. V dropped 2 bases and J dropped 3 bases, with 8 bases sitting between them. The V gene's germline CDR1 is SGHRS and CDR2 YFSETQ. Here the CDR3 reads CASSFTGDYGYTF. Here the CDR3 DNA reads TGCGCCAGCAGCTTTACAGGTGACTATGGCTACACCTTC. Drawing the rest from reference TRBV5-1 and TRBJ1-2, the complete variable domain is KAGVTQTPRYLIKTRGQQVTLSCSPISGHRSVSWYQQTPGQGLQFLFEYFSETQRNKGNFPGRFSGRQFSNSRSEMNVSTLELGDSALYLCASSFTGDYGYTFGSGTRLTVV.

This clone was detected once. The chain carries TRBV29-1 and TRBJ1-2; 7 bases are shared with TRBD1. The CDR3 is 12 amino acids. Looked up from germline, CDR1 is SQVTM and CDR2 is ANQGSEA. V dropped 7 bases and J dropped 9; count of bases not matched to a gene: 11. The CDR3 is CSADQGGRSYTF. In DNA form, the CDR3 reads TGCAGCGCTGACCAGGGGGGTCGCAGCTACACCTTC.

The rearrangement uses TRBV7-8 and TRBJ2-5; 12 bases fit TRBD2. The J segment lost 5 bases and the V segment lost 4 bases, leaving 11 bases of the junction unmatched. The CDR3 runs 17 residues. Germline lookup yields CDR1 SGHVS and CDR2 FQNEAQ. The CDR3 region has the DNA TGTGCCAGCAGCTCCACGATGGGACTAGCGGGCTGGGAGACCCAGTACTTC. Translating it yields CASSSTMGLAGWETQYF.

DNA for the CDR3: TGTGCCAGCAGTTTTGACAGGGGGTCAACTAATGAAAAACTGTTTTTT. As protein: CASSFDRGSTNEKLFF. V gene TRBV28 combines with J gene TRBJ1-4; TRBD1 aligns across 9 bases. V dropped 3 bases and J dropped 0; count of bases not matched to a gene: 2. The CDR3 extends over 16 amino acids. Germline CDR1 MDHEN, CDR2 SYDVKM.

This chain connects TRBV19 to TRBJ2-1, with 16 bases identical to TRBD2. Germline V gives CDR1 LNHDA, CDR2 SQIVND (reference sequence). The V gene end was trimmed by 6 bases and the J gene end by 7 bases; junction bases not matched to a gene: 18. This CDR3 has 20 residues. CDR3 bases: TGTGCCAGTAGCGATGAGTTGGGGACTAGCGGGAGGGTGGGTTTGAATGAGCAGTTCTTC. It yields the protein CASSDELGTSGRVGLNEQFF.

The rearrangement links TRBV6-5 to TRBJ1-2; no firm D call. CDR1 is MNHEY and CDR2 is SVGAGI in the germline V gene. V lost 8 bases, J lost 5 bases, and 12 bases lay in between. The CDR3 runs 12 residues. CDR3 residues: CASGPGAYGYTF. CDR3 DNA: TGTGCCAGCGGGCCAGGTGCTTATGGCTACACCTTC.

The V gene is TRBV7-3, the J gene TRBJ2-1; 10 bases fit TRBD2. This CDR3 has 16 amino acids. Trimming removed 6 bases from V and 0 bases from J; junction bases left unmatched: 5. Germline lookup yields CDR1 SGHTA and CDR2 FQGTGA. The CDR3 is CASSYSGRSSYNEQFF. The CDR3 DNA is TGTGCCAGCAGTTATAGCGGGAGGAGCTCCTACAATGAGCAGTTCTTC.

This sequence joins TRBV7-2 and TRBJ2-7; 8 nucleotides align to TRBD2. The J segment lost 4 bases and the V segment lost 3 bases, leaving 8 bases of the junction unmatched. This CDR3 region has 15 residues. Germline V lookup: CDR1 SGHTA, CDR2 FQGNSA. The CDR3 loop reads CASSFPGTSVYEQYF. DNA of the CDR3: TGTGCCAGCAGCTTTCCCGGGACTAGTGTGTACGAGCAGTACTTC.

The chain employs TRBV11-3 and TRBJ1-3; possible D gene TRBD1, 6 bases. The germline gives CDR1 SGHNT, CDR2 YENEEA. The CDR3 runs to 13 residues. V shed 3 bases and J shed 8 bases, with 11 bases lying between them. The CDR3 protein is CASSFSEGDTIYF. As DNA, the CDR3 is TGTGCCAGCAGCTTTTCTGAGGGGGACACCATATATTTT.

Concerning this clone: Germline and junction disagree at one end, which may indicate a read error. The chain carries TRBV15 and TRBJ1-4; no reliable D call. The germline V gene has CDR1 LNHNV and CDR2 YYDKDF (reference sequence). The CDR3 totals 15 residues. CDR3 loop: CATSGDSPTNEKLFF. The CDR3 DNA sequence: TGTGCCACCAGCGGAGACTCCCCAACTAATGAAAAACTGTTTTTT.

This chain joins TRBV3-1 (or the pseudogene TRBV3-2) and TRBJ2-1; a possible D gene is TRBD2 (6 bases). The CDR3 spans 13 residues. The germline V and J ends were trimmed by 4 bases and 6 bases, with 10 bases remaining between them. In germline, CDR1 is LGHDT, CDR2 YNNKEL (reference sequence). The CDR3 nucleotides are TGTGCCAGCAGCCGGTTGGGAGGCAATGAGCAGTTCTTC. It encodes CASSRLGGNEQFF.

The chain carries TRBV6-2 or TRBV6-3 and TRBJ1-5; D may be TRBD1 (5 bases). The CDR3 totals 14 residues. Germline V CDR1 and CDR2: MNHEY, SVGEGT. The germline V and J ends were trimmed by 0 bases and 7 bases, with 10 bases remaining between them. CDR3 loop: CASSYSSDTQPQHF. DNA for the CDR3: TGTGCCAGCAGTTACTCGTCGGACACCCAGCCCCAGCATTTT.

V usage is TRBV7-9 and J usage is TRBJ2-5; 9 positions agree with TRBD2. The V segment lost 5 bases and the J segment 4 bases; nucleotides outside the gene matches: 5. Germline lookup yields CDR1 SEHNR and CDR2 FQNEAQ (reference sequence). The CDR3 loop spans 14 amino acids. The CDR3 nucleotides read TGTGCCAGCAGCCAGGGACTAGCTATAGAGACCCAGTACTTC. This sequence encodes CASSQGLAIETQYF.

As DNA, the CDR3 is TGTGCCAGCAGCCAAACTAGCGGCCTTCGCACAGATACGCAGTATTTT. Amino acids: CASSQTSGLRTDTQYF. The rearrangement uses TRBV5-8 and TRBJ2-3; TRBD2 agrees at 8 bases. CDR1 is SGHTS, CDR2 YDEGEE, per germline. With 4 bases clipped from V and 1 base from J, the junction kept 8 bases outside the gene matches. CDR3 length: 16 residues.

The chain links TRBV7-2 to TRBJ2-5; 10 positions match TRBD1. CDR1 and CDR2 (germline): SGHTA, FQGNSA. The junction had 3 bases not matched to a gene; V was cut back by 4 bases and J by 4 bases. CDR3 length equals 14 residues. The CDR3 sequence: CASSSGTGVETQYF. The CDR3, as DNA: TGTGCCAGCAGCTCCGGGACAGGGGTAGAGACCCAGTACTTC.

The V gene is TRBV7-3, the J gene TRBJ2-7, with D possibly matching TRBD1 (5 bases). The germline V and J ends were trimmed by 5 bases and 6 bases, with 17 bases remaining between them. The CDR3 spans 14 residues. Germline V gives CDR1 SGHTA, CDR2 FQGTGA. The CDR3 spells CASSPLGLLSEQYF. The DNA for the CDR3 is TGTGCCAGCAGCCCCCTGGGGCTTCTGAGCGAGCAGTACTTC. The full variable domain, its missing parts supplied by reference TRBV7-3 and TRBJ2-7, is GAGVSQTPSNKVTEKGKYVELRCDPISGHTALYWYRQSLGQGPEFLIYFQGTGAADDSGLPNDRFFAVRPEGSVSTLKIQRTERGDSAVYLCASSPLGLLSEQYFGPGTRLTVT.

J is TRBJ2-1 and V is TRBV9; 11 bases are a match to TRBD2. CDR3 length: 17 amino acids. CDR1 is SGDLS and CDR2 is YYNGEE in the germline V gene. The V segment lost 3 bases and the J segment 8 bases; nucleotides outside the gene matches: 13. The CDR3 nucleotides are TGTGCCAGCAGCGCCGGGGACTTAGCGGGAGGGACCCATGAGCAGTTCTTC. Its protein is CASSAGDLAGGTHEQFF.

This rearrangement joins TRBV5-1 to TRBJ2-2; D unclear. V was trimmed by 2 bases and J by 0 bases, leaving 5 bases between them. The CDR3 sequence is 14 residues long. Germline V gives CDR1 SGHRS, CDR2 YFSETQ. The CDR3: CASSLLANTGELFF. CDR3 coding DNA: TGCGCCAGCAGCTTATTAGCGAACACCGGGGAGCTGTTTTTT. Full variable domain (missing parts from reference TRBV5-1 and TRBJ2-2): KAGVTQTPRYLIKTRGQQVTLSCSPISGHRSVSWYQQTPGQGLQFLFEYFSETQRNKGNFPGRFSGRQFSNSRSEMNVSTLELGDSALYLCASSLLANTGELFFGEGSRLTVL.

This clone was seen a few times. The same CDR3 arises from other DNA sequences in this sample as well. The chain combines TRBV5-1 with TRBJ2-7; 10 bases agree with TRBD1. CDR1 is SGHRS and CDR2 is YFSETQ in the germline V gene. The trim removed 0 bases at V and 3 bases at J, leaving 0 bases unmatched. The CDR3 extends over 14 amino acids. The CDR3 nucleotides read TGCGCCAGCAGCTTGGGGACAGGGGGCTACGAGCAGTACTTC. This sequence encodes CASSLGTGGYEQYF. The whole variable domain, filled in from reference TRBV5-1 and TRBJ2-7, reads KAGVTQTPRYLIKTRGQQVTLSCSPISGHRSVSWYQQTPGQGLQFLFEYFSETQRNKGNFPGRFSGRQFSNSRSEMNVSTLELGDSALYLCASSLGTGGYEQYFGPGTRLTVT.

V and J are TRBV15 and TRBJ1-4; 7 bases match TRBD1. CDR3 size: 15 residues. Germline V gene sequence: CDR1 LNHNV, CDR2 YYDKDF (reference sequence). V lost 10 bases, J lost 0 bases, and 8 bases stayed unmatched. Written as DNA, the CDR3 is TGTGCCAGCCGGACAGGCCGTTCAACTAATGAAAAACTGTTTTTT. Its protein is CASRTGRSTNEKLFF.

The genes are TRBV27 and TRBJ2-7; D might be TRBD2 (6 bases). V dropped 4 bases and J dropped 6 bases, with 19 bases sitting between them. CDR1 and CDR2 (germline): MNHEY, SMNVEV (reference sequence). The CDR3 has 15 amino acids. The CDR3 DNA sequence: TGTGCCAGCAGTTCCACTGGGGGGTCGGAGGGCGAGCAGTACTTC. The encoded protein is CASSSTGGSEGEQYF.

CDR3 sequence reads: CASRLAGDTGELFF. In DNA form, the CDR3 reads TGTGCCAGCAGACTAGCGGGAGACACCGGGGAGCTGTTTTTT. The chain recombines TRBV6-4 with TRBJ2-2; 11 nucleotides agree with TRBD2. The V gene end was trimmed by 6 bases and the J gene end by 3 bases; junction bases not matched to a gene: 0. This CDR3 has 14 amino acids. Germline V CDR1 and CDR2: MRHNA, SNTAGT.

The sample holds one count of this clone. This rearrangement joins TRBV28 to TRBJ2-7, with a possible D match to TRBD2 (6 bases). The germline gives CDR1 MDHEN, CDR2 SYDVKM. This CDR3 is 15 amino acids long. Trimming left V 6 bases short and J 2 bases short, with 17 bases between. The CDR3 sequence is CASSGAGQGTYEQYF. CDR3 nucleotides: TGTGCCAGCAGCGGCGCGGGGCAAGGGACCTACGAGCAGTACTTC.

V gene TRBV30 combines with J gene TRBJ2-5; maybe TRBD1 (5 bases). Trimming cost V 2 bases and J 5 bases, with 12 bases left between them. Germline V gene data show CDR1 as GTSNPN and CDR2 as SVGIG (reference sequence). The CDR3 is 13 amino acids. The DNA of the CDR3 is TGTGCCTGGAGTAGGGGAAATGGGGAGACCCAGTACTTC. It codes for CAWSRGNGETQYF. Complete variable domain (other parts from reference TRBV30 and TRBJ2-5): SQTIHQWPATLVQPVGSPLSLECTVEGTSNPNLYWYRQAAGRGLQLLFYSVGIGQISSEVPQNLSASRPQDRQFILSSKKLLLSDSGFYLCAWSRGNGETQYFGPGTRLLVL.

The CDR3 DNA sequence: TGTGCCAGCAGCGTAGGACTAGCGATAAAGACCACCCAAGAGACCCAGTACTTC. Its translation is CASSVGLAIKTTQETQYF. The chain employs TRBV9 and TRBJ2-5; the match to TRBD2 covers 8 bases. V lost 0 bases, J lost 1 base, and 11 bases stayed unmatched. The CDR3 is 18 residues long. CDR1 SGDLS and CDR2 YYNGEE come from the germline V gene.

The V gene is TRBV15, the J gene TRBJ1-2, with no clear D. The V gene's germline CDR1 is LNHNV and CDR2 YYDKDF (reference sequence). This CDR3 is 15 amino acids long. Trimming left V 1 base short and J 3 bases short, with 12 bases between. Written as DNA, the CDR3 is TGTGCCACCAGCAGAGTCTATTGGGAGGACTATGGCTACACCTTC. Protein sequence: CATSRVYWEDYGYTF.

This rearrangement joins TRBV19 to TRBJ2-1; 7 bases align to TRBD1. The CDR3 sequence is 15 residues long. Germline V gene lookup returns CDR1 LNHDA and CDR2 SQIVND (reference sequence). J gave up 3 bases and V 4 bases, and 6 bases lay outside the gene matches. For the CDR3, the DNA is TGTGCCAGTAGTACCAGACAGGGAAACTACAATGAGCAGTTCTTC. Translating gives CASSTRQGNYNEQFF.